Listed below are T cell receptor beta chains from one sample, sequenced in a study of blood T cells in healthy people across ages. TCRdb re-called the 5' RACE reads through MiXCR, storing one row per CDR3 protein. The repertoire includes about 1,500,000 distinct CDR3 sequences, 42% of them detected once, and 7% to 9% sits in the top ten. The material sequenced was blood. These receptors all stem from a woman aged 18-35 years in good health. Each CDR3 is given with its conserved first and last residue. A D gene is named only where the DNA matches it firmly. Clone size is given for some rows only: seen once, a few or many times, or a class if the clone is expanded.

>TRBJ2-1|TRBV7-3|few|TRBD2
TGTGCCAGCAGCTTTAGGGCTAGCGGGGATCGAAATGAGCAGTTCTTC
CASSFRASGDRNEQFF
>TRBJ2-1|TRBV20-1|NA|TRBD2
TGCAGTGCCTCCTCTCCGGGAGGGGCCTACAATGAGCAGTTCTTC
CSASSPGGAYNEQFF
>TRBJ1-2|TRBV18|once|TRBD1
TGTGCCAGCTCACTGTACCCGGGGACAGGGAGGCACAGTGGCTACACCTTC
CASSLYPGTGRHSGYTF
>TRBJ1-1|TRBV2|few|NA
TGTGCCAGCAGTGTAACTAAGGGGAACACTGAAGCTTTCTTT
CASSVTKGNTEAFF
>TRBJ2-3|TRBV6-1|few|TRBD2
TGTGCCAGCAGGGGAGCGGGAGGAGATACGCAGTATTTT
CASRGAGGDTQYF
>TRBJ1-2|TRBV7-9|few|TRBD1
TGTGCCAGCAGCTTAGAGACAGGGTTTCGACACTATGGCTACACCTTC
CASSLETGFRHYGYTF
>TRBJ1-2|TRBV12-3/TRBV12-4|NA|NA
TGTGCCAGCAGCCCGCAGGGGAACTATGGCTGCACCTTC
CASSPQGNYGCTF
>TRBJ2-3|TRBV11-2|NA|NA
TGTGCCAGCAGCGGACCCAAATTACAGGGGAGGAGCACAGATACGCAGTATTTT
CASSGPKLQGRSTDTQYF
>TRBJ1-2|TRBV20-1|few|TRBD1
TGCAGTGCTAGACCACAGGGGATTAACTATGGCTACACCTTC
CSARPQGINYGYTF
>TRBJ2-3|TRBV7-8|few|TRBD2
TGTGCCAGCAGCTCACTAGCGGGGTCAGATACGCAGTATTTT
CASSSLAGSDTQYF
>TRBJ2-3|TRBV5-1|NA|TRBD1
TGCGCCAGCCGGACAGGACTTAATTCACAGATTACGCAGTATTTT
CASRTGLNSQITQYF
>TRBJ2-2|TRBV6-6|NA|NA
TGTGCCAGCAGTCGCAGGGGCCCCGGGGAGCTGTTTTTT
CASSRRGPGELFF
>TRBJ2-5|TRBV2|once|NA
TGTGTCAGCCGGCGACCATTACAAGAGACCCAGTACTTC
CVSRRPLQETQYF
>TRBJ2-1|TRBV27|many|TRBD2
TGTGCCAGCGCCCCACTAGCGGGACTCTACAATGAGCAGTTCTTC
CASAPLAGLYNEQFF
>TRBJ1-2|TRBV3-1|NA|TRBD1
TGTGCCAGCAGCCAAGGGACCGGGACAGGGGGCTGGAACTATGGCTACACCTTC
CASSQGTGTGGWNYGYTF
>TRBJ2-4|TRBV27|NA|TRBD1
TGTGCCAGCCGAGTTCTCGGACAGGGGAGAGAGCAGTACTTC
CASRVLGQGREQYF
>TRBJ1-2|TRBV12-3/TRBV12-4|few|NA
TGTGCCAGCAGTTTTTTACTAGCTAACTATGGCTACACCTTC
CASSFLLANYGYTF
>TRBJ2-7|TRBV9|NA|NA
TGTGCCAGCAGCCCCCCAGGCGGGACGTGGGAGCAGTACTTC
CASSPPGGTWEQYF
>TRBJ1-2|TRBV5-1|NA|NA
TGCGCCAGCAGCTTGGCCGGGCGGGGTAACTATGGCTACACCTTC
CASSLAGRGNYGYTF
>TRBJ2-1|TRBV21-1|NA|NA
TGTGCCAGCAGCAAAGCGCCTTGGGGATTTACGTACAATGAGCAGTTCTTC
CASSKAPWGFTYNEQFF
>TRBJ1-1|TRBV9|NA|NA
TGTGCCAGCAGCGTAGGGGTTGCAGGCGAAGCTTTCTTT
CASSVGVAGEAFF
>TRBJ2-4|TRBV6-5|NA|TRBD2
TGTGCCAGCAGTTACTCCCTAGCGGGAGTTGGGAACATTCAGTACTTC
CASSYSLAGVGNIQYF
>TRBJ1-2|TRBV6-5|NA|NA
TGTGCCAGCAGTTACCGGGCCGTTGGGAACTATGGCTACACCTTC
CASSYRAVGNYGYTF
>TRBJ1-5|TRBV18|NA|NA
TGTGCCAGCTCACTGGGGTCCATAGGAAGTCAGCCCCAGCATTTT
CASSLGSIGSQPQHF
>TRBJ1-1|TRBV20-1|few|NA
TGCAGTGCTAGGCCCCTGAGGGAGAACACTGAAGCTTTCTTT
CSARPLRENTEAFF
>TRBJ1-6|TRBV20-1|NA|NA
TGCAGTGCTAGATCACATGGCAGGTTCTCTAATTCACCCCTCCACTTT
CSARSHGRFSNSPLHF
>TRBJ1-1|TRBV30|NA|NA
TGTGCCTGTAGTAACAACAGAGACACTGAAGCTTTCTTT
CACSNNRDTEAFF
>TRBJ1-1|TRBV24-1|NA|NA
TGTGCCACCAGCGAAAGCGGAGGGACTGAAGCTTTCTTT
CATSESGGTEAFF
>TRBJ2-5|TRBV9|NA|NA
TGTGCCAGCGGCGTAGGCACCTCGGGCAGGCGATGGACTCTACAAGAGACCCAGTACTTC
CASGVGTSGRRWTLQETQYF
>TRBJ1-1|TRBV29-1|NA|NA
TGCAGCGTCGACGACAGCCTCAACGCTTTCTTT
CSVDDSLNAFF
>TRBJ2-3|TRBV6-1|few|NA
TGTGCCAGCAGTCCTCCTGGGGGGAGAGCGACTCTGGGCACAGATACGCAGTATTTT
CASSPPGGRATLGTDTQYF
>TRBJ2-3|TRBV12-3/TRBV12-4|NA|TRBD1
TGTGCCAGCAGCCGGGACAGGGGTTTAACAGATACGCAGTATTTT
CASSRDRGLTDTQYF
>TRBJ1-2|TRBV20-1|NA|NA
TGCAGTGCTAGAGAGGGACATCTGGAGGGCTACACCTTC
CSAREGHLEGYTF
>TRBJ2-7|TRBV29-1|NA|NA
TGCAGCGGTTCCGACGAGCAGTACTTC
CSGSDEQYF
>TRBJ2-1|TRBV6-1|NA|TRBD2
TGTGCCAACGGCCTACGGACTAGCGGGTACAATGAGCAGTTCTTC
CANGLRTSGYNEQFF